This T cell receptor beta chain was retrieved from a study of shared clonotypes between healthy human individuals. Profiled with immunoSEQ multiplex PCR; TCRdb holds only in-frame clones, not every one. The sample consists of about 2 million clones, roughly 95% of them appearing once. The CDR3 is made up of 15 amino acids. Trimming left V 2 bases short and J 0 bases short, with 10 bases between. Germline V gene lookup returns CDR1 SGHDT and CDR2 YYEEEE. CD4+ cells yielded CD45RA+ naive and CD45RA-negative memory subsets. The clonotype originates from a young man in good health. The sample was naive CD4+ T cells sorted from blood. The subset denotes: CD45RA+ positively selected. V usage is TRBV5-6 and J usage is TRBJ2-3; the D gene is possibly TRBD1 (6 bases). The CDR3 loop is CASSLYRASTDTQYF. The DNA for the CDR3 is TGTGCCAGCAGCTTATACAGGGCAAGCACAGATACGCAGTATTTT.